The 15 T cell receptor beta chains reported below all come from one sample, sequenced in a study of neoadjuvant anti-PD-1 for oral cavity cancer. Clones were sequenced by immunoSEQ multiplex PCR, and TCRdb holds only the in-frame ones, with some missing. Of tens of thousands of clones detected, more than 60% appear once; the ten largest clones hold roughly 2.6%. Sequenced material: PBMCs, taken before nivolumab (anti-PD-1) treatment. Source of these receptors: a person between 40 and 79 years old with oral cavity squamous cell carcinoma.

The chain combines TRBV18 with TRBJ2-4; weak D call: TRBD1 (5 bases). Per the germline V gene, CDR1 is KGHSH and CDR2 is LQKENI. V lost 2 bases to trimming and J lost 6 bases, with 17 bases between them. There are 16 residues in the CDR3. As DNA, the CDR3 is TGTGCCAGCTCACCAAAGTTCCAGGGAAGCCCAAACATTCAGTACTTC. Translating gives CASSPKFQGSPNIQYF.

The J gene is TRBJ2-5, the V gene TRBV7-3, with 10 bases identical to TRBD2. There are 15 residues in the CDR3. The germline gives CDR1 SGHTA, CDR2 FQGTGA. J lost 5 bases, V lost 4 bases, and 7 bases had no gene match. CDR3 coding DNA: TGTGCCAGCAGCTCTGGAGCGGGAGGGCGTGAGACCCAGTACTTC. This encodes CASSSGAGGRETQYF.

The V call is TRBV19, the J call TRBJ1-1; 8 bases are shared with TRBD1. With V trimmed by 7 bases and J by 3 bases, 7 bases remained unmatched. The CDR3 consists of 14 residues. Germline assignment: CDR1 LNHDA and CDR2 SQIVND (reference sequence). This chain's CDR3 is CASKVQQGDTEAFF. DNA for the CDR3: TGTGCCAGTAAAGTTCAACAGGGGGACACTGAAGCTTTCTTT. Together with reference TRBV19 and TRBJ1-1, the CDR3 gives the full variable domain: DGGITQSPKYLFRKEGQNVTLSCEQNLNHDAMYWYRQDPGQGLRLIYYSQIVNDFQKGDIAEGYSVSREKKESFPLTVTSAQKNPTAFYLCASKVQQGDTEAFFGQGTRLTVV.

The CDR3 reads CASSPLNIQGFFSANTGELFF. CDR3 bases: TGCGCCAGCAGCCCACTAAATATACAGGGATTTTTTTCCGCGAACACCGGGGAGCTGTTTTTT. V gene TRBV5-1 combines with J gene TRBJ2-2, with D possibly being TRBD1 (6 bases). Germline V gene data show CDR1 as SGHRS and CDR2 as YFSETQ. The CDR3 is made up of 21 amino acids. V was shortened by 4 bases and J by 0 bases, with 28 bases between the two germline ends. Supplemented by reference TRBV5-1 and TRBJ2-2, the full variable domain reads KAGVTQTPRYLIKTRGQQVTLSCSPISGHRSVSWYQQTPGQGLQFLFEYFSETQRNKGNFPGRFSGRQFSNSRSEMNVSTLELGDSALYLCASSPLNIQGFFSANTGELFFGEGSRLTVL.

This rearrangement joins TRBV28 to TRBJ1-2; D ambiguous. Per germline, CDR1 MDHEN and CDR2 SYDVKM. This CDR3 contains 11 residues. V was shortened by 8 bases and J by 7 bases, with 11 bases between the two germline ends. The chain's CDR3 is CASVVPSGYTF. DNA of the CDR3: TGTGCCAGCGTCGTGCCGAGTGGCTACACCTTC.

The chain joins TRBV5-6 to TRBJ2-1, with D unclear. Germline values: CDR1 SGHDT, CDR2 YYEEEE. Trimming took off 4 bases at V and 5 bases at J, with 4 bases between the two ends. The CDR3 sequence is 11 residues long. CDR3 coding DNA: TGTGCCAGCAGCACCGACAATGAGCAGTTCTTC. Protein: CASSTDNEQFF.

The rearrangement joins TRBV5-1 to TRBJ1-6; 8 nucleotides align to TRBD1. V trimming: 4 bases; J trimming: 5 bases; junction bases outside the gene matches: 5. Germline loops: CDR1 SGHRS, CDR2 YFSETQ. The CDR3 runs to 15 residues. CDR3 nucleotides: TGCGCCAGCAGCCGATTGGGACAGGATAATTCACCCCTCCACTTT. Translating gives CASSRLGQDNSPLHF.

The chain carries TRBV29-1 and TRBJ2-5; D gene unclear. Judging by the DNA end, TRBJ2-7 fits better; the J call may be wrong. Germline assignment: CDR1 SQVTM and CDR2 ANQGSEA. CDR3 length: 14 residues. The CDR3 sequence: CSVGASSYLYEQYF. The CDR3 DNA sequence: TGCAGCGTTGGAGCGTCGTCGTATCTCTACGAGCAGTACTTC.

The rearrangement uses TRBV30 and TRBJ2-2; 8 positions agree with TRBD2. Germline-derived CDR1 and CDR2 are GTSNPN and SVGIG (reference sequence). The CDR3 loop spans 14 amino acids. Trimming removed 4 bases from V and 7 bases from J; junction bases left unmatched: 8. CDR3 DNA: TGTGCCTGGACCGGACTAGCTAGTAGCGGGGAGCTGTTTTTT. It yields the protein CAWTGLASSGELFF.

V usage is TRBV9 and J usage is TRBJ2-1; maybe TRBD2 (5 bases). CDR3 size: 17 residues. Germline CDR1 SGDLS, CDR2 YYNGEE. The V gene lost 0 bases and the J gene lost 1 base, with 14 bases spanning the gap. In DNA form, the CDR3 reads TGTGCCAGCAGCGTAGGAATAGCGTCGCCGTCCTACAATGAGCAGTTCTTC. This sequence encodes CASSVGIASPSYNEQFF.

This clone was seen only once. The V call is TRBV28, the J call TRBJ2-1, with D possibly being TRBD1 or TRBD2 (5 bases each). V was shortened by 10 bases and J by 6 bases, with 13 bases between the two germline ends. Looked up from germline, CDR1 is MDHEN and CDR2 is SYDVKM. The CDR3 spans 12 residues. In DNA form, the CDR3 reads TGTGCCATCTCCGGGACCCTCAATGAGCAGTTCTTC. Translating it yields CAISGTLNEQFF.

The V and J genes are TRBV29-1 and TRBJ1-1, with a tentative D call TRBD1 (6 bases). This CDR3 comprises 13 residues. In germline, CDR1 is SQVTM, CDR2 ANQGSEA. Trimming shortened V by 3 bases and J by 6 bases, and 14 bases separated the two germline ends. In nucleotides, the CDR3 is TGCAGCGTTGATCGGCAGGGGTTGCCTGAAGCTTTCTTT. This sequence encodes CSVDRQGLPEAFF.

This rearrangement joins TRBV4-2 to TRBJ1-2; D may be TRBD1 (5 bases). Germline V gene data show CDR1 as LGHNA and CDR2 as YNFKEQ. This CDR3 spans 17 amino acids. V was pared by 0 bases and J by 7 bases, with 21 bases between. CDR3: CASSQDLRQLSLPGYTF. CDR3 coding DNA: TGTGCCAGCAGCCAAGATCTCCGACAGCTAAGCCTCCCTGGCTACACCTTC.

V usage is TRBV11-2 and J usage is TRBJ2-5; 7 bases are a match to TRBD1. With V trimmed by 3 bases and J by 5 bases, 9 bases remained unmatched. Germline-derived CDR1 and CDR2 are SGHAT and FQNNGV. This CDR3 region has 15 residues. CDR3 sequence reads: CASSFQGGPGETQYF. CDR3 in DNA: TGTGCCAGCAGCTTCCAAGGGGGCCCGGGGGAGACCCAGTACTTC.

The V and J genes are TRBV5-1 and TRBJ2-2, with TRBD1 matching 8 bases. The CDR3 is made up of 18 amino acids. V lost 4 bases and J lost 6; bases outside the gene matches: 17. Germline V gene lookup returns CDR1 SGHRS and CDR2 YFSETQ. In DNA, the CDR3 is TGCGCCAGCAGCCCCCGACGTGACGACAGGGGAAGGGCCGGGGAGCTGTTTTTT. It encodes CASSPRRDDRGRAGELFF. The full variable domain, its missing parts supplied by reference TRBV5-1 and TRBJ2-2, is KAGVTQTPRYLIKTRGQQVTLSCSPISGHRSVSWYQQTPGQGLQFLFEYFSETQRNKGNFPGRFSGRQFSNSRSEMNVSTLELGDSALYLCASSPRRDDRGRAGELFFGEGSRLTVL.